This T cell receptor (beta chain) comes out of a study of T-cell memory formation after mild COVID-19. TCRdb reprocessed the 5' RACE reads with MiXCR, giving one entry per CDR3 protein. The repertoire consists of hundreds of thousands of distinct CDR3 sequences, with 20% to 25% occurring once and the leading ten covering roughly a fifth. Trimming removed 0 bases from V and 4 bases from J; junction bases left unmatched: 12. Per germline, CDR1 MNHNY and CDR2 SVGAGI (reference sequence). This CDR3 region has 18 residues. The receptor's source is a man aged 18 to 29 who had mild COVID-19 (a few samples of this study predate the infection). Cell type and time point are not known. The gene calls are TRBV6-6 and TRBJ2-7, with 10 bases fitting TRBD2. The sequenced sample consisted of PBMCs or a T cell subset sorted from them (not recorded which). CDR3 sequence reads: CASSYSIKLAGGLYEQYF. DNA for the CDR3: TGTGCCAGCAGTTACTCGATTAAATTAGCGGGGGGCCTTTACGAGCAGTACTTC.